Each of the 12 T cell receptor beta chains below was sequenced from the same sample in a study of cytomegalovirus exposure and HLA in healthy donors (dated by TCRdb to about 2017). Library preparation employed the immunoSEQ multiplex PCR assay. For the multiplex PCR, a mixture combining 60 forward primers for TCR Vbeta segments and 13 reverse primers for TCR Jbeta segments was used. TCRdb retrieved this table from immuneACCESS and kept in-frame rearrangements only. Not all clones are present; in checked studies, unresolved V genes account for under half, and no reason is known for the remainder. For this sample the table gives over 110,000 clones, of which around 80% were detected only once. The ten largest clonotypes hold 2.5% to 3% of the sample. Sequencing was done on a sample of PBMCs. The receptors stem from a female donor in good health and CMV-seronegative.

This chain connects TRBV13 to TRBJ1-1, with D tentatively TRBD1 (6 bases). V was trimmed by 5 bases and J by 0 bases, leaving 19 bases between them. The CDR3 spans 17 residues. Germline CDR1 PRHDT, CDR2 FYEKMQ (reference sequence). CDR3 residues: CASSHIRTVTMNTEAFF. The CDR3 DNA sequence: TGTGCCAGCAGCCACATCAGGACAGTAACTATGAACACTGAAGCTTTCTTT.

The chain uses TRBV27 and TRBJ1-1; 8 bases fit TRBD1. V was pared by 3 bases and J by 4 bases, with 4 bases of the junction left unmatched. Germline V gene data show CDR1 as MNHEY and CDR2 as SMNVEV (reference sequence). This CDR3 has 14 amino acids. CDR3 amino acids: CASSFFQGATEAFF. CDR3 nucleotide sequence: TGTGCCAGCAGTTTTTTCCAGGGGGCCACTGAAGCTTTCTTT.

This rearrangement joins TRBV29-1 to TRBJ2-3; D is uncertain. The CDR3 loop spans 14 amino acids. The germline CDR1 and CDR2 sequences are SQVTM and ANQGSEA. The V end lost 1 base, the J end lost 2 bases, and 10 bases lay between the germline ends. In DNA form, the CDR3 reads TGCAGCGTTGAAGGGTGGGCAAACACAGATACGCAGTATTTT. The encoded protein is CSVEGWANTDTQYF.

The chain employs TRBV19 and TRBJ1-3; D possibly corresponds to TRBD1 (5 bases). This CDR3 contains 15 residues. V lost 4 bases, J lost 1 base, and 11 bases lay in between. Germline CDR1 is LNHDA and CDR2 is SQIVND (reference sequence). The CDR3 DNA reads TGTGCCAGTAGTACACCTACAGGATCTGGAAACACCATATATTTT. This gives the protein CASSTPTGSGNTIYF.

The V call is TRBV5-1, the J call TRBJ2-1; 12 bases match TRBD2. Germline values: CDR1 SGHRS, CDR2 YFSETQ. With 3 bases clipped from V and 7 bases from J, the junction kept 5 bases outside the gene matches. This CDR3 is built from 15 residues. The CDR3 spells CASSSQTSGSNEQFF. The CDR3 bases are TGCGCCAGCAGCTCCCAGACTAGCGGGAGTAATGAGCAGTTCTTC.

The chain employs TRBV30 and TRBJ1-6, with 10 bases that match TRBD1. The CDR3 is 15 amino acids. Trimming at V came to 4 bases and at J to 7 bases, leaving 7 bases not matched to a gene. Germline loops: CDR1 GTSNPN, CDR2 SVGIG (reference sequence). The CDR3 loop is CAWKGQGHGNSPLHF. The CDR3 nucleotides are TGTGCCTGGAAGGGACAGGGGCATGGAAATTCACCCCTCCACTTT.

The chain uses TRBV19 and TRBJ2-2; D is perhaps TRBD2 (5 bases). V was pared by 7 bases and J by 2 bases, with 14 bases between. The CDR3 spans 15 residues. Germline CDR1 reads LNHDA; CDR2 reads SQIVND (reference sequence). Here the CDR3 reads CASTHLRGNTGELFF. CDR3 coding DNA: TGTGCCAGTACCCATCTCCGGGGAAACACCGGGGAGCTGTTTTTT.

The chain joins TRBV28 to TRBJ2-4; perhaps TRBD2 as D (5 bases). Germline V CDR1 and CDR2: MDHEN, SYDVKM. CDR3 size: 12 residues. The V gene lost 7 bases and the J gene lost 6 bases, with 10 bases spanning the gap. CDR3 DNA sequence: TGTGCCAGCACAGCGGTTAGAAACATTCAGTACTTC. Translating gives CASTAVRNIQYF.

The gene calls are TRBV10-3 and TRBJ1-2, with TRBD1 as a possible D gene (6 bases). The germline CDR1 and CDR2 sequences are ENHRY and SYGVKD. This CDR3 contains 15 residues. Trimming shortened V by 3 bases and J by 4 bases, and 15 bases separated the two germline ends. This chain's CDR3 is CAISDSGGGGYGYTF. CDR3 DNA: TGTGCCATCAGTGATTCGGGGGGCGGCGGCTATGGCTACACCTTC.

A few counts support this clone. V usage is TRBV6-6 and J usage is TRBJ2-7; TRBD2 aligns across 13 bases. The CDR3 has 14 amino acids. The germline CDR1 and CDR2 sequences are MNHNY and SVGAGI (reference sequence). Here the CDR3 DNA reads TGTGCCAGCAGTTGGGGACTAGCGGGGCCATTCCGATTTGTC. It translates to CASSWGLAGPFRFV.

The V gene is TRBV19, the J gene TRBJ2-7; D possibly corresponds to TRBD2 (6 bases). The CDR3 totals 14 residues. Trimming removed 2 bases at V and 2 bases at J, with 10 bases between. The V gene's germline CDR1 is LNHDA and CDR2 SQIVND (reference sequence). The DNA for the CDR3 is TGTGCCAGTAGTATACGGGAGCGGCCCTACGAGCAGTACTTC. Translated, it gives CASSIRERPYEQYF.

The V gene is TRBV4-1, the J gene TRBJ1-2; 7 positions agree with TRBD1. J was trimmed by 5 bases and V by 2 bases; bases with no gene match: 2. The CDR3 contains 13 residues. CDR1 is MGHRA, CDR2 YSYEKL, per germline. The CDR3 nucleotides are TGCGCCAGCAGCCAAACAGGGGCTTATGGCTACACCTTC. Translated: CASSQTGAYGYTF.